This T cell receptor (beta chain) was sequenced in a study of shared clonotypes between healthy human individuals. Repertoires were generated with immunoSEQ multiplex PCR, while TCRdb's copy carries only in-frame clones and drops some. Of about 120,000 clones detected, 55% to 70% appear once; the ten largest clones hold 24%. Germline V gives CDR1 MGHRA, CDR2 YSYEKL. V lost 4 bases, J lost 2 bases, and 14 bases lay in between. The CDR3 runs 15 residues. The genes are TRBV4-1 and TRBJ1-2, with a possible D match to TRBD1 (6 bases). The receptor was isolated from a woman in her twenties or thirties in good health. The sample consisted of memory CD8+ T cells sorted from blood. Stated subset: CD45RO+ cells pooled with CCR7-negative TemRA cells. CDR3 DNA: TGCGCCAGCAGCCCAGAGGGGACAACCAACTATGGCTACACCTTC. Its translation is CASSPEGTTNYGYTF.